The present T cell receptor (beta chain) was sequenced within a study of shared clonotypes between healthy human individuals. The CDR3 extends over 19 amino acids. Losses at the gene ends were 5 bases for V and 4 bases for J; bases not matched to a gene: 14. From germline, CDR1 is SGHAT and CDR2 FQNNGV. It was at deep level that the assay was run. Only in-frame clones appear in the TCRdb table, and some are missing; sequencing was by immunoSEQ multiplex PCR. Found here are roughly 400,000 clones, about 97% of them singletons; the top ten hold 0.32%. This sequence joins TRBV11-2 and TRBJ2-1; 13 nucleotides agree with TRBD2. The sequencing sample was made of memory CD8+ T cells sorted from blood. Subset here: CD45RO+ cells pooled with CCR7-negative TemRA cells. The clonotype comes from a man aged 30 to 45 in good health. The CDR3: CASSLRLAGGLFGYNEQFF. The CDR3 bases are TGTGCCAGCAGCCTCCGACTAGCGGGAGGACTCTTCGGGTACAATGAGCAGTTCTTC.